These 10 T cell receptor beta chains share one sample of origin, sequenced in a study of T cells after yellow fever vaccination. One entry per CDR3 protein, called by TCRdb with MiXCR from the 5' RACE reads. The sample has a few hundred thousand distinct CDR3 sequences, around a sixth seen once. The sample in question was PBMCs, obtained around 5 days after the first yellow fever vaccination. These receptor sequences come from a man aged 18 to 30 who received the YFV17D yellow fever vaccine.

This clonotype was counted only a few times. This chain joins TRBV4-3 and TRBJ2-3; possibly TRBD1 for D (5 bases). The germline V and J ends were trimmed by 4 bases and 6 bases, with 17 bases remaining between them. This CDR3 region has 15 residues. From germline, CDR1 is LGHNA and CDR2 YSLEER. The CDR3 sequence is CASSPLPGSYDTQYF. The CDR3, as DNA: TGCGCCAGCAGCCCCCTTCCAGGGTCCTACGATACGCAGTATTTT.

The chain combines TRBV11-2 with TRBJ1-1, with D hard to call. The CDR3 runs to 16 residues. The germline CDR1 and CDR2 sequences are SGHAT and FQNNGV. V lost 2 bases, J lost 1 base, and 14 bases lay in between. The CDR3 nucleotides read TGTGCCAGCAGCTTAAGTAACCTCCTAGGGAACACTGAAGCTTTCTTT. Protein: CASSLSNLLGNTEAFF.

CDR3 sequence (DNA): TGTGCTTGTCGGACGGAGAGCTCCTACGAGCAGTACTTC. Amino acid sequence: CACRTESSYEQYF. V is TRBV30 and J is TRBJ2-7; D gene unclear. CDR1 and CDR2 (germline): GTSNPN, SVGIG (reference sequence). The CDR3 consists of 13 residues.

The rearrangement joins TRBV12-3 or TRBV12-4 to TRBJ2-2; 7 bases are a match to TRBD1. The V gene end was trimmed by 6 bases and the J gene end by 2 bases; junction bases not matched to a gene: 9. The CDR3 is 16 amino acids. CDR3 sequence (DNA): TGTGCCAGCAGCTCCGCCAGGGACAGAAACACCGGGGAGCTGTTTTTT. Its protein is CASSSARDRNTGELFF.

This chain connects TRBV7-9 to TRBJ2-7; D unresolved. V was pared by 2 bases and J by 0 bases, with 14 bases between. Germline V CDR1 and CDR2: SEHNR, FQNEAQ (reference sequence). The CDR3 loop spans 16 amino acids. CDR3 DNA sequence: TGTGCCAGCAGCTTAAACCCCTCCTCAAACTCCTACGAGCAGTACTTC. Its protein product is CASSLNPSSNSYEQYF.

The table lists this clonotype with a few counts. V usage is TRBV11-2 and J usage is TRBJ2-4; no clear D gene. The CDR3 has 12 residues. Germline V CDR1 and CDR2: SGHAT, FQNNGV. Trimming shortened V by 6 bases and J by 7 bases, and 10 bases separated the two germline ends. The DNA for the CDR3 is TGTGCCAGCAGACGTGGTTCCAACATTCAGTACTTC. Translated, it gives CASRRGSNIQYF.

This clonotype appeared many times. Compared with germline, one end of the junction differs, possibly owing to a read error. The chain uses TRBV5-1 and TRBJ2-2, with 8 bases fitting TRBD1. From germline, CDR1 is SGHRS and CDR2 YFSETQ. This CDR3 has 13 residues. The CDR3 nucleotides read TGTGCCAGCAGTCTACAGGGGGCCGGGGAGCTGTTTTTT. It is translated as CASSLQGAGELFF. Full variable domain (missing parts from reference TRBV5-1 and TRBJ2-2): KAGVTQTPRYLIKTRGQQVTLSCSPISGHRSVSWYQQTPGQGLQFLFEYFSETQRNKGNFPGRFSGRQFSNSRSEMNVSTLELGDSALYLCASSLQGAGELFFGEGSRLTVL.

The DNA for the CDR3 is TGCGCCAGCAGCTTGGCGGGGGTCGAGACACACAATGAGCAGTTCTTC. This codes for CASSLAGVETHNEQFF. The chain is built from TRBV5-1 and TRBJ2-1; maybe TRBD2 (6 bases). V lost 0 bases to trimming and J lost 5 bases, with 15 bases between them. The CDR3 has 16 residues. Germline V gene sequence: CDR1 SGHRS, CDR2 YFSETQ.

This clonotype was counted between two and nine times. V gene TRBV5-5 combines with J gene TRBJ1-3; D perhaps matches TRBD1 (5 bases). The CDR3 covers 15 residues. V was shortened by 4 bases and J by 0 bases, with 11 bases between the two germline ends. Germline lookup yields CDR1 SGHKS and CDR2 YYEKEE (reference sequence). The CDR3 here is CASSPTGHSGNTIYF. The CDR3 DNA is TGTGCCAGCAGCCCTACAGGACACTCTGGAAACACCATATATTTT. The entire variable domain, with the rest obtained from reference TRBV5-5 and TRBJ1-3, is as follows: DAGVTQSPTHLIKTRGQQVTLRCSPISGHKSVSWYQQVLGQGPQFIFQYYEKEERGRGNFPDRFSARQFPNYSSELNVNALLLGDSALYLCASSPTGHSGNTIYFGEGSWLTVV.

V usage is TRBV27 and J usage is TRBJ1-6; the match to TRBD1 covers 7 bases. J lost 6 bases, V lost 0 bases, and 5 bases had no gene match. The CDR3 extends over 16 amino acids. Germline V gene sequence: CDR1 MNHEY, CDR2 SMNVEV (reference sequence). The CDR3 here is CASSLSGPGGNSPLHF. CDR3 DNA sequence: TGTGCCAGCAGTTTATCGGGGCCAGGGGGTAATTCACCCCTCCACTTT.